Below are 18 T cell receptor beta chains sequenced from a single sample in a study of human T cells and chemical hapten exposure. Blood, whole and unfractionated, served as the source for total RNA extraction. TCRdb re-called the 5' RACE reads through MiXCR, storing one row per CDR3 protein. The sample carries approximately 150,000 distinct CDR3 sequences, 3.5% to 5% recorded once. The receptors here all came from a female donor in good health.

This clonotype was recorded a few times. The CDR3 is CAWSGIMNTEAFF. The CDR3 region has the DNA TGTGCCTGGAGTGGGATAATGAACACTGAAGCTTTCTTT. V usage is TRBV30 and J usage is TRBJ1-1; no clear D gene. The V end lost 1 base, the J end lost 0 bases, and 6 bases lay between the germline ends. Germline V gives CDR1 GTSNPN, CDR2 SVGIG (reference sequence). The CDR3 runs to 13 residues. The variable domain in full, with the rest retrieved from reference TRBV30 and TRBJ1-1, is SQTIHQWPATLVQPVGSPLSLECTVEGTSNPNLYWYRQAAGRGLQLLFYSVGIGQISSEVPQNLSASRPQDRQFILSSKKLLLSDSGFYLCAWSGIMNTEAFFGQGTRLTVV.

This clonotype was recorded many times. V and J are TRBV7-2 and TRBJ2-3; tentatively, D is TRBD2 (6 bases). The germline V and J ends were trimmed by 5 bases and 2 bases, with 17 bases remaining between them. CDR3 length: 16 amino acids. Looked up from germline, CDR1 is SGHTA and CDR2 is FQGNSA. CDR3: CASSRPTGEFTDTQYF. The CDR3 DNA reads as TGTGCCAGCAGCCGCCCTACGGGGGAATTCACAGATACGCAGTATTTT.

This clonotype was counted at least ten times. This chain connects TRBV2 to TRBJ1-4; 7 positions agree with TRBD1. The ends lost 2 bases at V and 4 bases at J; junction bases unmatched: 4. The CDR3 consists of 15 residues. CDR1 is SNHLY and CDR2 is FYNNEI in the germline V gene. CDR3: CASSETGAVNEKLFF. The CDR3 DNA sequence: TGTGCCAGCAGTGAAACAGGGGCCGTTAATGAAAAACTGTTTTTT. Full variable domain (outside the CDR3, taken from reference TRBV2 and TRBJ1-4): EPEVTQTPSHQVTQMGQEVILRCVPISNHLYFYWYRQILGQKVEFLVSFYNNEISEKSEIFDDQFSVERPDGSNFTLKIRSTKLEDSAMYFCASSETGAVNEKLFFGSGTQLSVL.

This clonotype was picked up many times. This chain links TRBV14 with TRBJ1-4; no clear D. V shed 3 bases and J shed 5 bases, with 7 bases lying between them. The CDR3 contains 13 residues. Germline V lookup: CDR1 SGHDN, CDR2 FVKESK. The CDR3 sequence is CASSQWRNEKLFF. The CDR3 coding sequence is TGTGCCAGCAGCCAGTGGCGCAATGAAAAACTGTTTTTT. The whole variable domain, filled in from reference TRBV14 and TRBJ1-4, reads EAGVTQFPSHSVIEKGQTVTLRCDPISGHDNLYWYRRVMGKEIKFLLHFVKESKQDESGMPNNRFLAERTGGTYSTLKVQPAELEDSGVYFCASSQWRNEKLFFGSGTQLSVL.

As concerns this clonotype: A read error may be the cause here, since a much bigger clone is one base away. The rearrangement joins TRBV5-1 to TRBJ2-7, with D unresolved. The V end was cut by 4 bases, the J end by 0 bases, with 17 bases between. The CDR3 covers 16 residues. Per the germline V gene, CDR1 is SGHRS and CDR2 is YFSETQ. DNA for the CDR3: TGCGCCAGCAGCACTGGATTTTTGGAAAGCTCCTACGAGCAGTACTTC. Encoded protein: CASSTGFLESSYEQYF.

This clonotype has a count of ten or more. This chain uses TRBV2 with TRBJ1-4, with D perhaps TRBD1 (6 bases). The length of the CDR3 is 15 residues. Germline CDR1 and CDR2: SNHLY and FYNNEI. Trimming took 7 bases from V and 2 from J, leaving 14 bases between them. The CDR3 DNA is TGTGCCAGCAATTTTCAGGGGAGCACTAATGAAAAACTGTTTTTT. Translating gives CASNFQGSTNEKLFF.

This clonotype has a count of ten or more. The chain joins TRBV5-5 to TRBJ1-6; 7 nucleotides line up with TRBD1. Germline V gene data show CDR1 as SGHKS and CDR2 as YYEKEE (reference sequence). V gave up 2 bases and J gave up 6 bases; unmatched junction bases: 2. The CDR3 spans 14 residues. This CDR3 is CASSLQGFNSPLHF. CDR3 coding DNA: TGTGCCAGCAGCTTACAGGGGTTTAATTCACCCCTCCACTTT. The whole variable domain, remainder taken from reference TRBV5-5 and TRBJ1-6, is DAGVTQSPTHLIKTRGQQVTLRCSPISGHKSVSWYQQVLGQGPQFIFQYYEKEERGRGNFPDRFSARQFPNYSSELNVNALLLGDSALYLCASSLQGFNSPLHFGNGTRLTVT.

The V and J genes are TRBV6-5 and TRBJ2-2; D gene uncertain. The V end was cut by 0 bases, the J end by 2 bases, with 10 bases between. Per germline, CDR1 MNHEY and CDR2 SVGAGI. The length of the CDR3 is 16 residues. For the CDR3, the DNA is TGTGCCAGCAGTTACTCCGTCGGCTCCAACACCGGGGAGCTGTTTTTT. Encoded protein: CASSYSVGSNTGELFF.

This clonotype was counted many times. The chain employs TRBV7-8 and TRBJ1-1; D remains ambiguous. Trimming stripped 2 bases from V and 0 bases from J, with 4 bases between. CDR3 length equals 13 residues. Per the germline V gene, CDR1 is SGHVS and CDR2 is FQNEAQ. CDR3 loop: CASSLTLNTEAFF. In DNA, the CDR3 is TGTGCCAGCAGCTTAACATTGAACACTGAAGCTTTCTTT.

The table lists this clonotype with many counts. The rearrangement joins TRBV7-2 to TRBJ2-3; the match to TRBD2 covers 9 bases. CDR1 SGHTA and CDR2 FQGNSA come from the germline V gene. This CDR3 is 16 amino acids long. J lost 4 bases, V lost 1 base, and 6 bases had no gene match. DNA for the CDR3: TGTGCCAGCAGCTTAGTGGGCGGGGGGGCTTCAGATACGCAGTATTTT. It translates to CASSLVGGGASDTQYF.

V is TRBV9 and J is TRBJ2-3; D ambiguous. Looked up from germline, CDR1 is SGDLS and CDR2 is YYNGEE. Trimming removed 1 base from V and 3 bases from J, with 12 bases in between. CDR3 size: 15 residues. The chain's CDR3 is CASSVSPLGTDTQYF. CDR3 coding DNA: TGTGCCAGCAGCGTATCACCCCTGGGAACAGATACGCAGTATTTT. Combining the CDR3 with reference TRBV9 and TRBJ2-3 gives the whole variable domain DSGVTQTPKHLITATGQRVTLRCSPRSGDLSVYWYQQSLDQGLQFLIQYYNGEERAKGNILERFSAQQFPDLHSELNLSSLELGDSALYFCASSVSPLGTDTQYFGPGTRLTVL.

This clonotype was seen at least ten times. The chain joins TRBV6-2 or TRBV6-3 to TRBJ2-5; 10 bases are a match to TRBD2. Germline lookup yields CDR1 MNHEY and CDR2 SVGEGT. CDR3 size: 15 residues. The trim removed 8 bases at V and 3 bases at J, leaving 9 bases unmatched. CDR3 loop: CASWLAGDTKETQYF. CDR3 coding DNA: TGTGCCAGCTGGCTAGCGGGGGATACCAAAGAGACCCAGTACTTC.

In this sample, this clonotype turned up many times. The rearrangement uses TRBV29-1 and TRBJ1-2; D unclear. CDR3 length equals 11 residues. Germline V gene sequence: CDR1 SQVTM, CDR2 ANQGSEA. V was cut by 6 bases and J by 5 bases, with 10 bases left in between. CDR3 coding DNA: TGCAGCGTGCGCGAGGTTTATGGCTACACCTTC. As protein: CSVREVYGYTF.

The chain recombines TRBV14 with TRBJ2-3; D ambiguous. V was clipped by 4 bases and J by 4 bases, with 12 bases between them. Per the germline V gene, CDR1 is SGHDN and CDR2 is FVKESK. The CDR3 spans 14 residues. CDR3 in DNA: TGTGCCAGCAGCCGCCCTCTCATGCCAGATACGCAGTATTTT. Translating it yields CASSRPLMPDTQYF. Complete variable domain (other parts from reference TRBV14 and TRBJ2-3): EAGVTQFPSHSVIEKGQTVTLRCDPISGHDNLYWYRRVMGKEIKFLLHFVKESKQDESGMPNNRFLAERTGGTYSTLKVQPAELEDSGVYFCASSRPLMPDTQYFGPGTRLTVL.

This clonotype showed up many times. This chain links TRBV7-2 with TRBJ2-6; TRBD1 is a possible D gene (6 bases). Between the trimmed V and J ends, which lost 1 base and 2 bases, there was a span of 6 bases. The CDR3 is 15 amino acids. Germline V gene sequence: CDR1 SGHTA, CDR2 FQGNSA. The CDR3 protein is CASSLEGAGANVLTF. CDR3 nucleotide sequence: TGTGCCAGCAGCTTAGAGGGGGCTGGGGCCAACGTCCTGACTTTC.

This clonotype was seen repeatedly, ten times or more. In DNA, the CDR3 is TGTGCCAGCAGCCTGGACAGGGTTTCGAGTTCGTGGGAAGCTTTCTTT. Translation gives CASSLDRVSSSWEAFF. V usage is TRBV14 and J usage is TRBJ1-1, with TRBD1 identical over 8 bases. Germline CDR1 reads SGHDN; CDR2 reads FVKESK. The V segment lost 4 bases and the J segment 8 bases; nucleotides outside the gene matches: 15. This CDR3 has 16 residues.

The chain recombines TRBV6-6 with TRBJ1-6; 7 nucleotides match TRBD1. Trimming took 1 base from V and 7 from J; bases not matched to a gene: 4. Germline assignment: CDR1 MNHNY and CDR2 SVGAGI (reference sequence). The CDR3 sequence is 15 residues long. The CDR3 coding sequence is TGTGCCAGCAGTTACTTGGGGACAGTCAATTCACCCCTCCACTTT. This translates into CASSYLGTVNSPLHF.

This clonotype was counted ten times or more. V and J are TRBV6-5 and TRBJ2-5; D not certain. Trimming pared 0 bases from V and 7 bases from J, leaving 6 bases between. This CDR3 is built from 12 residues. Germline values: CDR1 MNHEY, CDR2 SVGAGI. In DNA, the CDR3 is TGTGCCAGCAGTTACTCCACGGGGACCCAGTACTTC. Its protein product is CASSYSTGTQYF.